The rows below give T cell receptor beta chains drawn from one sample of a study of vaccination and CD4 T cells after COVID-19. These receptors have no identified antigens. TCRdb reprocessed the PCR reads via MiXCR and lists one record per CDR3 protein. The table lists 10,000 to 15,000 distinct CDR3 sequences, 76% of them singletons. The sequencing input was CD4+ T cells from blood, cultured in vitro. These receptors came from a human donor who had recovered from COVID-19. CDR3s include the opening cysteine and the closing phenylalanine or tryptophan. Fields, in order: J gene, clone size, V gene, D gene, CDR3 protein. The D gene is left open where the match is weak. The size field is filled for only some rows; it gives once, few, many or a size class.

TRBJ1-2 | . | TRBV6-1 | . | CASMAVGGYTF
TRBJ1-5 | . | TRBV19 | TRBD1 | CASTPDRAWGQPQHF
TRBJ1-5 | . | TRBV6-5 | . | CASSYSGGAGQPQHF
TRBJ2-7 | . | TRBV10-2 | TRBD1 | CASSESAGGPFSYEQYF
TRBJ2-2 | . | TRBV20-1 | . | CSARDQSAGRGELFF
TRBJ2-1 | . | TRBV21-1 | . | CASSKAGSGLASQSSYNEQFF
TRBJ2-2 | few | TRBV7-7 | . | CASSPGTRNTGELFF
TRBJ1-1 | few | TRBV20-1 | TRBD1 | CSAPDPRTGEAEAFF
TRBJ2-7 | . | TRBV11-2 | . | CASSFQNRDGYSYEQYF
TRBJ1-2 | . | TRBV24-1 | TRBD1 | CATSETGTGLGYTF
TRBJ2-7 | . | TRBV6-1 | TRBD1 | CASQGQGSYYEQYF
TRBJ2-4 | . | TRBV12-3/TRBV12-4 | . | CASSQPEGLAKNIQYF
TRBJ2-5 | . | TRBV25-1 | . | CASSDSRGFFETQYF
TRBJ1-6 | . | TRBV3-1 | . | CASSQGSGSYNSPLHF
TRBJ1-1 | . | TRBV5-6 | TRBD1 | CASSPPDRVSTEAFF
TRBJ1-1 | . | TRBV19 | . | CASSIKGRSTMNTEAFF
TRBJ2-3 | medium-sized | TRBV24-1 | . | CATSLSGLPTDTQYF
TRBJ1-2 | few | TRBV28 | TRBD1 | CASSYGSQGTNYGYTF
TRBJ1-2 | medium-sized | TRBV6-2/TRBV6-3 | . | CASSYSNQPVYGYTF
TRBJ1-2 | once | TRBV29-1 | TRBD1 | CSVWDSTGYGYTF
TRBJ1-6 | . | TRBV20-1 | TRBD1 | CSAMTGAYNSPLHF
TRBJ2-5 | . | TRBV12-3/TRBV12-4 | . | CASSFRAGGPKTQYF
TRBJ1-5 | few | TRBV7-9 | TRBD1 | CASSLASGTGLGQPQHF
TRBJ2-5 | . | TRBV5-1 | . | CASSPFGGSPETQYF
TRBJ2-2 | . | TRBV10-1 | TRBD2 | CASSGRTSGGPNTGELFF
TRBJ1-6 | . | TRBV27 | . | CASSLSAEASPLHF
TRBJ2-5 | . | TRBV7-9 | . | CASSLDTHQETQYF
TRBJ1-5 | few | TRBV10-1 | . | CASSESGGNQPQHF
TRBJ1-2 | . | TRBV28 | TRBD1 | CASSLWEGGQGKGYTF
TRBJ2-2 | . | TRBV2 | TRBD2 | CASSDKFLGRTRGTGELFF
TRBJ1-5 | . | TRBV27 | TRBD1 | CASRGTGGNQPQHF